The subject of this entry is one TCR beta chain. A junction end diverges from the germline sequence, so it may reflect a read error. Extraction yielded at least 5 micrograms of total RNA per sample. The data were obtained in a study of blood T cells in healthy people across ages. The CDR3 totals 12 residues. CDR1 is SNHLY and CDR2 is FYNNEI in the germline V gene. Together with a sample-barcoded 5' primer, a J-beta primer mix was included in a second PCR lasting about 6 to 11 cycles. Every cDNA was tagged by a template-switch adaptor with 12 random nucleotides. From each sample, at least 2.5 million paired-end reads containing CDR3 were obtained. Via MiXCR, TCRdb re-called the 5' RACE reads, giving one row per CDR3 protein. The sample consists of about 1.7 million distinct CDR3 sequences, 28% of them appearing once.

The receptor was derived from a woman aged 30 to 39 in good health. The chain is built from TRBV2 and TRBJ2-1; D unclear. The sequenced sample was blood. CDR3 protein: CAGSPTGNEQFF. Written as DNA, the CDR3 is TGTGCCGGCAGCCCCACTGGAAATGAGCAGTTCTTC.